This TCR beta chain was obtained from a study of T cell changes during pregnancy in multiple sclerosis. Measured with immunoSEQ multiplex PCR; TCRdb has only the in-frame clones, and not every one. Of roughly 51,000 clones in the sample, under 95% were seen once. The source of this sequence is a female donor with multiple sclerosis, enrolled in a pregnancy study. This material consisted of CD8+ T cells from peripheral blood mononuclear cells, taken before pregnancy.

CDR3 bases: TGTGCCAGTAGTGAGGGTTACACTGAAGCTTTCTTT. It encodes CASSEGYTEAFF. The rearrangement uses TRBV19 and TRBJ1-1; D is unresolved. V was pared by 5 bases and J by 3 bases, with 7 bases between. The CDR3 has 12 amino acids. CDR1 and CDR2 from the germline V gene are LNHDA and SQIVND (reference sequence).